These 26 T cell receptor beta chains originate from one sample sequenced in a study of T cells in Graves' hyperthyroidism and ophthalmopathy. Amplified TCR beta CDR3 regions came from RNA transcripts. The HTBI primer set drove a first-round RT-PCR of the TCR CDR3. TCRdb passed the multiplex PCR reads through MiXCR, listing each CDR3 protein once. The sample lists approximately 710,000 distinct CDR3 sequences, 17% seen once, with 15% to 18% in the top ten. The sample was blood. Receptors were obtained from a man over 45 with Graves' hyperthyroidism.

For the CDR3, the DNA is TGTGCCAGCAGTTCCCTCGCGGGAGTTGGAGAGACCCAGTACTTC. The encoded protein is CASSSLAGVGETQYF. V usage is TRBV12-3 or TRBV12-4 and J usage is TRBJ2-5, with 7 bases matching TRBD2. V shed 4 bases, J shed 4 bases, and the junction held 9 bases outside the gene matches. The CDR3 runs 15 residues.

This clonotype came up many times. CDR3 residues: CASSLRDGTRSGANVLTF. The CDR3 nucleotides are TGTGCCAGCAGTTTGAGGGACGGGACGCGCTCTGGGGCCAACGTCCTGACTTTC. The chain combines TRBV12-3 or TRBV12-4 with TRBJ2-6; possibly TRBD1 or TRBD2 for D (5 bases each). The V end was cut by 3 bases, the J end by 0 bases, with 15 bases between. The CDR3 length is 18 residues.

This clonotype was seen only once. This chain uses TRBV14 with TRBJ2-7, with D perhaps being TRBD1 or TRBD2 (7 bases each). The germline CDR1 and CDR2 sequences are SGHDN and FVKESK. The CDR3 totals 22 residues. V dropped 0 bases and J dropped 4 bases, with 34 bases sitting between them. CDR3 sequence (DNA): TGTGCCAGCAGCCAAGATCCGACAGGGTATCGTCCAGAGACTAGCAGGTATTACGAGCAGTACTTC. Its protein product is CASSQDPTGYRPETSRYYEQYF.

The CDR3 region is CASSIQGYNEKLFF. The CDR3 bases are TGCGCCAGCAGCATACAGGGATATAATGAAAAACTGTTTTTT. V is TRBV5-1 and J is TRBJ1-4; possible D gene TRBD1, 6 bases. The ends were cut back, 4 bases at V and 4 bases at J, with 11 bases in the middle. Germline values: CDR1 SGHRS, CDR2 YFSETQ. This CDR3 has 14 amino acids.

This clonotype showed up many times. This sequence joins TRBV6-1 and TRBJ1-1; D gene uncertain. Germline CDR1 reads MNHNS; CDR2 reads SASEGT. The V end lost 6 bases, the J end lost 1 base, and 3 bases lay between the germline ends. This CDR3 spans 11 amino acids. CDR3 nucleotides: TGTGCCAGCAGCGAGAACACTGAAGCTTTCTTT. It specifies CASSENTEAFF.

Points on this clonotype: This sequence may be a read error, since a much larger clone differs from it by one base. V gene TRBV20-1 combines with J gene TRBJ2-7, with 9 bases that match TRBD2. The J segment lost 6 bases and the V segment lost 0 bases, leaving 12 bases of the junction unmatched. Germline values: CDR1 DFQATT, CDR2 SNEGSKA (reference sequence). This CDR3 comprises 16 residues. The CDR3: CSARDSGLAKTFEQYF. The CDR3 DNA reads TGCAGTGCTAGAGATTCCGGACTAGCGAAGACCTTCGAGCAGTACTTC.

This clonotype showed up many times. The chain joins TRBV2 to TRBJ1-1; 7 bases match TRBD1. The V and J ends lost 6 bases and 0 bases, in that order; junction bases with no gene match: 7. Germline CDR1 reads SNHLY; CDR2 reads FYNNEI. This CDR3 region has 15 residues. The CDR3 nucleotides are TGTGCCAGCAGCAGACAGGGACGGATGAACACTGAAGCTTTCTTT. It is translated as CASSRQGRMNTEAFF.

This clonotype was found a few times. The chain couples TRBV7-3 to TRBJ2-1; the match to TRBD2 covers 11 bases. With 2 bases clipped from V and 5 bases from J, the junction kept 5 bases outside the gene matches. CDR3 length: 16 amino acids. Germline CDR1 is SGHTA and CDR2 is FQGTGA. As DNA, the CDR3 is TGTGCCAGCAGCTTAGTAGCGGGAGGGCCAAACAATGAGCAGTTCTTC. Translation: CASSLVAGGPNNEQFF.

The chain couples TRBV27 to TRBJ1-2; D uncertain. V was cut by 3 bases and J by 8 bases, with 16 bases left in between. Germline CDR1 reads MNHEY; CDR2 reads SMNVEV (reference sequence). The CDR3 extends over 14 amino acids. This chain's CDR3 is CASSLTSSSRGYTF. In DNA, the CDR3 is TGTGCCAGCAGTTTGACAAGCTCTTCGCGGGGCTACACCTTC.

The rearrangement joins TRBV24-1 to TRBJ1-1; D is uncertain. Germline CDR1 reads KGHDR; CDR2 reads SFDVKD. The V gene lost 6 bases and the J gene lost 0 bases, with 7 bases spanning the gap. The CDR3 is made up of 13 amino acids. CDR3 sequence (DNA): TGTGCCACCAGTACTGGCCTGAACACTGAAGCTTTCTTT. This sequence encodes CATSTGLNTEAFF.

This clonotype has a count of ten or more. This rearrangement joins TRBV5-1 to TRBJ2-1; possible D gene TRBD1, 5 bases. Trimming took off 2 bases at V and 2 bases at J, with 17 bases between the two ends. Germline values: CDR1 SGHRS, CDR2 YFSETQ. The length of the CDR3 is 17 residues. CDR3 DNA sequence: TGCGCCAGCAGCTTTAGGTCTCAGGGCGGCCCCTACAATGAGCAGTTCTTC. It is translated as CASSFRSQGGPYNEQFF. Supplemented by reference TRBV5-1 and TRBJ2-1, the full variable domain reads KAGVTQTPRYLIKTRGQQVTLSCSPISGHRSVSWYQQTPGQGLQFLFEYFSETQRNKGNFPGRFSGRQFSNSRSEMNVSTLELGDSALYLCASSFRSQGGPYNEQFFGPGTRLTVL.

The chain carries TRBV29-1 and TRBJ2-1, with 12 bases that match TRBD2. Trimming cost V 2 bases and J 1 base; bases outside gene matches: 9. The CDR3 consists of 18 residues. Germline CDR1 and CDR2: SQVTM and ANQGSEA. This chain's CDR3 is CSVEIVGLAGKSYNEQFF. The CDR3, as DNA: TGCAGCGTTGAAATCGTTGGACTAGCGGGAAAATCCTACAATGAGCAGTTCTTC.

Only a few counts were recorded for this clonotype. This chain uses TRBV30 with TRBJ1-2; no clear D gene. The ends were cut back, 7 bases at V and 0 bases at J, with 12 bases in the middle. The CDR3 loop spans 13 amino acids. Per the germline V gene, CDR1 is GTSNPN and CDR2 is SVGIG (reference sequence). CDR3 sequence: CASMRTSNYGYTF. The CDR3 DNA reads TGTGCCTCAATGAGGACTTCTAACTATGGCTACACCTTC.

This clonotype was seen more than once but under ten times. The chain is built from TRBV20-1 and TRBJ1-5; a possible D gene is TRBD1 (5 bases). Trimming cost V 1 base and J 0 bases, with 13 bases left between them. Germline values: CDR1 DFQATT, CDR2 SNEGSKA (reference sequence). This CDR3 contains 16 residues. CDR3 protein: CSARGGRSYSNQPQHF. CDR3 sequence (DNA): TGCAGTGCTAGAGGGGGCAGGAGCTATAGCAATCAGCCCCAGCATTTT.

This clonotype was counted at least ten times. The V call is TRBV28, the J call TRBJ2-3; weak D call: TRBD2 (6 bases). The V end lost 3 bases, the J end lost 5 bases, and 15 bases lay between the germline ends. CDR1 and CDR2 (germline): MDHEN, SYDVKM. The CDR3 has 15 residues. CDR3 protein: CASSFLEGQGDTQYF. The CDR3 DNA reads TGTGCCAGCAGTTTCCTGGAGGGGCAGGGAGATACGCAGTATTTT.

The chain has TRBV30 and TRBJ2-3, with D tentatively TRBD2 (6 bases). CDR1 and CDR2 from the germline V gene are GTSNPN and SVGIG (reference sequence). V was shortened by 2 bases and J by 2 bases, with 8 bases between the two germline ends. This CDR3 has 13 residues. Here the CDR3 DNA reads TGTGCCTGGAGTCGGCGGGACACAGATACGCAGTATTTT. Residues: CAWSRRDTDTQYF.

Only a few counts were recorded for this clonotype. CDR3 amino acids: CASSQGPGTGGFYEQFF. The DNA for the CDR3 is TGTGCCAGCAGCCAAGGCCCCGGGACAGGGGGTTTCTATGAGCAGTTCTTC. The V gene is TRBV3-1, the J gene TRBJ2-1; the match to TRBD1 covers 11 bases. The CDR3 loop spans 17 amino acids. Germline lookup yields CDR1 LGHDT and CDR2 YNNKEL (reference sequence). Trimming cost V 1 base and J 8 bases; bases outside gene matches: 10.

The sample holds many counts of this clonotype. The rearrangement uses TRBV28 and TRBJ2-7, with TRBD1 as a possible D gene (6 bases). The germline V gene encodes CDR1 MDHEN and CDR2 SYDVKM. Trimming removed 6 bases at V and 0 bases at J, with 18 bases between. The CDR3 is made up of 16 amino acids. As DNA, the CDR3 is TGTGCCAGCAGCCCCCCCGACAGGCTTAGCTCCTACGAGCAGTACTTC. Amino acids: CASSPPDRLSSYEQYF.

This clonotype was observed at least ten times. The CDR3 coding sequence is TGTGCCAGCAGTGACGCAAGGAGCTCCTATAATTCACCCCTCCACTTT. It encodes CASSDARSSYNSPLHF. The J gene is TRBJ1-6, the V gene TRBV2, with no clear D. CDR3 size: 16 residues. Per the germline V gene, CDR1 is SNHLY and CDR2 is FYNNEI. V lost 3 bases and J lost 0, with 9 bases in between.

This clonotype was seen more than once but under ten times. This chain joins TRBV5-6 and TRBJ1-2; 7 positions agree with TRBD1. The junction had 13 bases not matched to a gene; V was cut back by 6 bases and J by 5 bases. The CDR3 extends over 15 amino acids. From germline, CDR1 is SGHDT and CDR2 YYEEEE. The chain's CDR3 is CASIAQTGRWYGYTF. The CDR3 bases are TGTGCCAGCATCGCCCAGACAGGGCGATGGTATGGCTACACCTTC.

This clonotype was detected many times. The CDR3 region has the DNA TGTGCCAGCAATTCAGCGGGGGTGAGAGGGAATGAGCAGTTCTTC. Its translation is CASNSAGVRGNEQFF. V and J are TRBV28 and TRBJ2-1, with 8 positions matching TRBD2. The CDR3 runs to 15 residues. CDR1 and CDR2 from the germline V gene are MDHEN and SYDVKM. J was trimmed by 7 bases and V by 7 bases; bases with no gene match: 12. Looking up the rest from reference TRBV28 and TRBJ2-1 gives the full variable domain: DVKVTQSSRYLVKRTGEKVFLECVQDMDHENMFWYRQDPGLGLRLIYFSYDVKMKEKGDIPEGYSVSREKKERFSLILESASTNQTSMYLCASNSAGVRGNEQFFGPGTRLTVL.

CDR3 coding DNA: TGTGCCAGCAGAGGAGGGGGCGGTGGCAATCAGCCCCAGCATTTT. This sequence encodes CASRGGGGGNQPQHF. The chain is built from TRBV2 and TRBJ1-5; 7 bases agree with TRBD1. In germline, CDR1 is SNHLY, CDR2 FYNNEI. V trimming: 6 bases; J trimming: 2 bases; junction bases outside the gene matches: 7. CDR3 length: 15 residues.

On this clonotype itself: This could be a read error, since a much larger clone is one nucleotide away. The chain is built from TRBV5-5 and TRBJ1-3; no definite D call. The CDR3 is 14 residues long. Germline V gives CDR1 SGHKS, CDR2 YYEKEE (reference sequence). The V and J ends lost 2 bases and 0 bases respectively, with 6 bases between them. In DNA, the CDR3 is TGTGCCAGCAGCTTCGAGAGCTCTGGAAACACCATATATTTT. Translated: CASSFESSGNTIYF.

The sample holds many counts of this clonotype. As DNA, the CDR3 is TGTGCCAGCATCCTTACCTATGAGAGGGGGGAGCAGTACTTC. Translation gives CASILTYERGEQYF. The chain carries TRBV2 and TRBJ2-7; D might be TRBD1 (6 bases). CDR3 size: 14 residues. The germline V gene has CDR1 SNHLY and CDR2 FYNNEI. Trimming took 7 bases from V and 7 from J, leaving 20 bases between them.

In its sample, this clonotype was seen many times. The rearrangement uses TRBV2 and TRBJ1-1; D gene unclear. This CDR3 has 14 residues. V lost 6 bases to trimming and J lost 1 base, with 12 bases between them. Germline V gives CDR1 SNHLY, CDR2 FYNNEI. The CDR3 DNA follows: TGTGCCAGCAGATACGACAAACCGAACACTGAAGCTTTCTTT. Protein sequence: CASRYDKPNTEAFF. The full variable domain, in which reference TRBV2 and TRBJ1-1 provide the parts outside the CDR3, is EPEVTQTPSHQVTQMGQEVILRCVPISNHLYFYWYRQILGQKVEFLVSFYNNEISEKSEIFDDQFSVERPDGSNFTLKIRSTKLEDSAMYFCASRYDKPNTEAFFGQGTRLTVV.

This clonotype was counted a few times. The rearrangement links TRBV13 to TRBJ2-1, with D possibly TRBD1 on 5 matching bases. In germline, CDR1 is PRHDT, CDR2 FYEKMQ (reference sequence). With 3 bases removed from V and 5 bases from J, the gap between germline ends came to 11 bases. The CDR3 loop spans 14 amino acids. The CDR3 here is CASSFLQDNNEQFF. The CDR3 nucleotides are TGTGCCAGCAGCTTTCTACAGGATAACAATGAGCAGTTCTTC.